This T cell receptor beta chain stems from a study of vaccination and CD4 T cells after COVID-19. Whole-study context: From HCoV-229E, HCoV-OC43, HCoV-NL63 and SARS-CoV-2, overlapping spike peptides were used to stimulate the cells.

V gave up 5 bases and J gave up 8 bases, with 24 bases separating them. Germline-derived CDR1 and CDR2 are SGHTA and FQGNSA. CDR3 length: 16 amino acids. As for this clonotype: Its antigen remains unidentified.

As to treatment: 10-day PBMC culture with coronavirus spike peptide pools or control peptides (ViraFEST assay). ViraFEST enlarged antigen-specific T cell populations with peptide pools and afterwards sequenced TCRs. An Oncomine TCR Beta short-read assay was used to sequence the DNA from cultured CD4+ T cells. TCRdb processed the PCR reads anew with MiXCR; each CDR3 protein has one entry. The table lists some 15,000 distinct CDR3 sequences, about 72% of them singletons. The chain combines TRBV7-2 with TRBJ1-2, with a tentative D call TRBD1 (5 bases). This clonotype was obtained from a human donor who had recovered from COVID-19. The specimen sequenced was CD4+ T cells from blood, cultured in vitro. The CDR3 protein is CASSIGGGNPVLGYTF. CDR3 nucleotides: TGTGCCAGCAGCATTGGGGGGGGTAACCCCGTATTAGGCTACACCTTC.